One sample yielded the 19 T cell receptor beta chains listed below, sequenced in a study of beta chain features in type 1 diabetes. Reverse transcription of all isolated RNA meant that expressed TCRB transcripts were sequenced. TCRdb keeps only in-frame clones here, not all; method: immunoSEQ multiplex PCR. The sample contains some 150,000 clones, 6.9% of which appear only once. Sequencing was carried out using central memory CD4+ T cells from blood. These receptors were obtained from a woman aged 25 to 39 in good health.

In its sample, this clone was seen a few times. The V gene is TRBV11-3, the J gene TRBJ2-2; 8 bases match TRBD2. V was pared by 1 base and J by 6 bases, with 4 bases of the junction left unmatched. The CDR3 is 15 residues long. Per the germline V gene, CDR1 is SGHNT and CDR2 is YENEEA. The CDR3 DNA sequence: TGTGCCAGCAGCTTAGGCAGCGGGAGTGCCGGGGAGCTGTTTTTT. Its protein product is CASSLGSGSAGELFF.

This clone was recorded a few times. The same CDR3 is also encoded by other DNA sequences in this sample. V and J are TRBV6-6 and TRBJ1-2; D is unresolved. The CDR3 has 11 amino acids. Between the trimmed V and J ends, which lost 2 bases and 6 bases, there was a span of 4 bases. CDR1 and CDR2 (germline): MNHNY, SVGAGI (reference sequence). The CDR3 is CASSYQDGYTF. CDR3 nucleotides: TGTGCCAGCAGTTACCAGGATGGCTACACCTTC.

This clone turned up a few times. The chain combines TRBV18 with TRBJ2-1; 9 positions agree with TRBD2. With V trimmed by 2 bases and J by 6 bases, 5 bases remained unmatched. Germline CDR1 KGHSH, CDR2 LQKENI. CDR3 size: 15 residues. Written as DNA, the CDR3 is TGTGCCAGCTCACCATCGGGGGGACTAGCCAATGAGCAGTTCTTC. Amino acid sequence: CASSPSGGLANEQFF. The entire variable domain, with the rest obtained from reference TRBV18 and TRBJ2-1, is as follows: NAGVMQNPRHLVRRRGQEARLRCSPMKGHSHVYWYRQLPEEGLKFMVYLQKENIIDESGMPKERFSAEFPKEGPSILRIQQVVRGDSAAYFCASSPSGGLANEQFFGPGTRLTVL.

The rearrangement uses TRBV25-1 and TRBJ2-5; 8 nucleotides agree with TRBD2. The length of the CDR3 is 18 residues. V trimming: 3 bases; J trimming: 1 base; junction bases outside the gene matches: 13. The germline CDR1 and CDR2 sequences are MGHDK and SYGVNS. The CDR3 loop is CASSDLRGLAGVQETQYF. DNA for the CDR3: TGTGCCAGCAGTGACCTGCGCGGGCTAGCGGGCGTCCAAGAGACCCAGTACTTC.

In its sample, this clone was seen a few times. The J gene is TRBJ2-7, the V gene TRBV18, with D possibly matching TRBD1 (5 bases). Trimming cost V 3 bases and J 5 bases, with 17 bases left between them. The germline CDR1 and CDR2 sequences are KGHSH and LQKENI. The CDR3 runs 15 residues. In DNA, the CDR3 is TGTGCCAGCTCACCTATCAGGGAAGTAGCTCACGAGCAGTACTTC. It codes for CASSPIREVAHEQYF.

This clone was recorded a few times. This chain connects TRBV7-2 to TRBJ2-3, with a possible D match to TRBD1 (6 bases). Deletions cut 5 bases from V and 2 bases from J, with 17 bases between. The CDR3 is 16 amino acids. CDR1 is SGHTA, CDR2 FQGNSA, per germline. This CDR3 reads CASSIRQALNTDTQYF. The CDR3, as DNA: TGTGCCAGCAGCATAAGACAGGCCCTAAACACAGATACGCAGTATTTT.

This clone came up many times. The chain couples TRBV4-1 to TRBJ2-6, with D hard to call. Germline V gives CDR1 MGHRA, CDR2 YSYEKL. The CDR3 loop spans 16 amino acids. The ends were cut back, 4 bases at V and 0 bases at J, with 10 bases in the middle. Written as DNA, the CDR3 is TGCGCCAGCAGCCCGGAGAGTTACTCTGGGGCCAACGTCCTGACTTTC. Translated: CASSPESYSGANVLTF.

The rearrangement uses TRBV19 and TRBJ2-1, with 7 bases lining up with TRBD1. Per germline, CDR1 LNHDA and CDR2 SQIVND (reference sequence). There are 16 residues in the CDR3. With V trimmed by 5 bases and J by 5 bases, 12 bases remained unmatched. CDR3: CASSSRKGQPNNEQFF. The DNA for the CDR3 is TGTGCCAGTAGTTCGCGCAAGGGACAGCCCAACAATGAGCAGTTCTTC.

The genes are TRBV28 and TRBJ2-3; D not certain. Germline CDR1 and CDR2: MDHEN and SYDVKM. The V end was cut by 10 bases, the J end by 0 bases, with 11 bases between. The CDR3 totals 13 residues. Here the CDR3 DNA reads TGTGCCATCCGCGCGGCTAGCACAGATACGCAGTATTTT. It codes for CAIRAASTDTQYF.

The V and J genes are TRBV7-2 and TRBJ1-5; D gene uncertain. The CDR3 extends over 14 amino acids. Germline CDR1 and CDR2: SGHTA and FQGNSA. The ends were cut back, 4 bases at V and 4 bases at J, with 11 bases in the middle. The CDR3 here is CASSSRGYNQPQHF. As DNA, the CDR3 is TGTGCCAGCAGCTCCCGAGGGTATAATCAGCCCCAGCATTTT.

In its sample, this clone was seen a few times. The CDR3 protein is CASSTQSQGYEQYF. The CDR3, as DNA: TGTGCCAGTAGTACCCAATCACAGGGCTACGAGCAGTACTTC. J is TRBJ2-7 and V is TRBV19; possibly TRBD1 for D (6 bases). Per the germline V gene, CDR1 is LNHDA and CDR2 is SQIVND (reference sequence). CDR3 length equals 14 residues. Trimming took 4 bases from V and 3 from J, leaving 13 bases between them.

This sequence joins TRBV12-5 and TRBJ1-3, with D tentatively TRBD1 (5 bases). The CDR3 is 13 amino acids. Trimming removed 2 bases from V and 13 bases from J, with 15 bases in between. CDR1 and CDR2 from the germline V gene are LGHNT and FRNRAP. CDR3 nucleotides: TGTGCTAGTGGTTTGAACAACGGGGGACGAATATATTTT. It specifies CASGLNNGGRIYF.

Turning to this clone: Other DNA sequences from this sample encode an identical CDR3 as well. The genes are TRBV7-2 and TRBJ2-3; TRBD2 matches at 7 bases. CDR3 length: 15 amino acids. Germline trimming cut 2 bases from V and 1 base from J; bases unmatched to any gene: 3. Germline lookup yields CDR1 SGHTA and CDR2 FQGNSA. The CDR3 is CASSLRTSGTDTQYF. The CDR3 nucleotides are TGTGCCAGCAGCTTAAGGACTAGTGGCACAGATACGCAGTATTTT.

This clone was observed a handful of times. The J gene is TRBJ2-5, the V gene TRBV5-1; 7 nucleotides align to TRBD1. The CDR3 sequence is 14 residues long. CDR1 SGHRS and CDR2 YFSETQ come from the germline V gene. V gave up 4 bases and J gave up 3 bases; unmatched junction bases: 6. In nucleotides, the CDR3 is TGCGCCAGCAGCCAAGACAGGGTGAAAGAGACCCAGTACTTC. Its translation: CASSQDRVKETQYF.

This clone was counted a few times. The CDR3 DNA sequence: TGTGCCAGCATCCCACGGGGGACAGGGAAATACGAGCAGTACTTC. It codes for CASIPRGTGKYEQYF. The chain carries TRBV28 and TRBJ2-7, with 9 bases fitting TRBD1. The junction had 11 bases not matched to a gene; V was cut back by 7 bases and J by 4 bases. Germline assignment: CDR1 MDHEN and CDR2 SYDVKM. CDR3 length equals 15 residues.

This CDR3 is CASSVTGGFTGELFF. The DNA of the CDR3 is TGTGCCAGCAGCGTGACAGGGGGCTTCACCGGGGAGCTGTTTTTT. V gene TRBV6-4 combines with J gene TRBJ2-2; TRBD1 agrees at 10 bases. J was trimmed by 4 bases and V by 6 bases; bases with no gene match: 5. The CDR3 runs 15 residues. Germline CDR1 MRHNA, CDR2 SNTAGT.

This clone was observed a few times. The chain links TRBV4-2 to TRBJ1-3; no firm D call. The length of the CDR3 is 15 residues. V was cut by 0 bases and J by 0 bases, with 6 bases left in between. Germline V gene data show CDR1 as LGHNA and CDR2 as YNFKEQ. The CDR3 bases are TGTGCCAGCAGCCAAGATGGCAACTCTGGAAACACCATATATTTT. Protein product: CASSQDGNSGNTIYF.

V is TRBV7-2 and J is TRBJ2-5; TRBD1 is a possible D gene (6 bases). CDR3 length: 14 amino acids. Germline assignment: CDR1 SGHTA and CDR2 FQGNSA. Trimming removed 5 bases from V and 5 bases from J, with 15 bases in between. The CDR3 sequence: CASSLITGSETQYF. The CDR3, as DNA: TGTGCCAGCAGCCTTATTACAGGGAGTGAGACCCAGTACTTC.

This clone appeared a few times. The gene calls are TRBV18 and TRBJ1-1, with unresolved D. The CDR3 is 17 residues long. The germline CDR1 and CDR2 sequences are KGHSH and LQKENI. Trimming left V 3 bases short and J 0 bases short, with 17 bases between. CDR3 sequence reads: CASSPVRAPTLNTEAFF. The CDR3 nucleotides read TGTGCCAGCTCACCGGTGAGGGCACCGACCTTGAACACTGAAGCTTTCTTT.